Listed below are T cell receptor beta chains from one sample, sequenced in a study of sequential checkpoint blockade in melanoma. TCRdb keeps only in-frame clones here, not all; method: immunoSEQ multiplex PCR. The table shows approximately 2,000 clones, with 30% occurring only once. The sample here was tumor tissue (inferred from file names), taken from a patient given nivolumab and ipilimumab in sequence. Every receptor here comes from a human donor with melanoma. Each CDR3 is given with its conserved first and last residue. A D gene is named only where the DNA matches it firmly. Expanded clones get a size class; other rows say once, few or many, or leave the size out.

D gene,J gene,clone size,V gene,CDR3 length,CDR3 DNA,CDR3 protein
TRBD1,TRBJ2-7,.,TRBV23-1,13,TGCGCCAGCAGCCAAGAAGCAGGGGGCGAGCAGTACTTC,CASSQEAGGEQYF
TRBD1,TRBJ1-1,few,TRBV6-8,14,TGTGCCAGCACCCGGACAGGGGTTGACACTGAAGCTTTCTTT,CASTRTGVDTEAFF
.,TRBJ2-3,.,TRBV28,15,TGTGCCAGCAGTTTATACAGGCCTGGGGGAGATACGCAGTATTTT,CASSLYRPGGDTQYF
.,TRBJ2-5,medium-sized,TRBV7-1,13,TGTGCCAGCAGCTTAGGACAGCAGGAGACCCAGTACTTC,CASSLGQQETQYF
.,TRBJ2-1,few,TRBV19,14,TGTGCCAGTAGTACGGGACACCCGCCGAATGAGCAGTTCTTC,CASSTGHPPNEQFF
.,TRBJ1-1,.,TRBV11-3,15,TGTGCCAGCAGCTTGCCAGGATACATGAACACTGAAGCTTTCTTT,CASSLPGYMNTEAFF
.,TRBJ2-3,.,TRBV25-1,14,TGTGCCAGCAGTAAACAGATTATCCCAGATACGCAGTATTTT,CASSKQIIPDTQYF
.,TRBJ2-7,few,TRBV28,13,TGTGCCAGCAGATTACCCTTAACCTACGAGCAGTACTTC,CASRLPLTYEQYF
.,TRBJ2-2,.,TRBV9,16,TGTGCCAGCAGTGAATTCGGGGTAACGAACACCGGGGAGCTGTTTTTT,CASSEFGVTNTGELFF
.,TRBJ2-1,medium-sized,TRBV11-3,15,TGTGCCAGCAGCGGGGGGGCCCCCGCCTACAATGAGCAGTTCTTC,CASSGGAPAYNEQFF
TRBD1,TRBJ1-2,.,TRBV5-1,15,TGCGCCAGCAGCTTGGGGGGACAGGTAGTGGATGGCTACACCTTC,CASSLGGQVVDGYTF
TRBD2,TRBJ2-7,.,TRBV10-2,15,TGCGCCAGCAGTTACTCGGTCAGCGGGGAATACGAGCAGTACTTC,CASSYSVSGEYEQYF
.,TRBJ2-3,.,TRBV6-8,14,TGTGCCAGCAGTTACGTCGGATTGGGGGATACGCAGTATTTT,CASSYVGLGDTQYF
.,TRBJ1-1,few,TRBV6-8,14,TGTGCCAGCAGTTACTCCCAAGGTTTAACTGAAGCTTTCTTT,CASSYSQGLTEAFF
TRBD1,TRBJ2-1,.,TRBV10-3,14,TGTGCCTCTAAAGGGAGGACAGGGGACAATGAGCAGTTCTTC,CASKGRTGDNEQFF
TRBD1,TRBJ1-1,few,TRBV15,15,TGTGCCACCAGCAGAGGGGACAGGCCTAACACTGAAGCTTTCTTT,CATSRGDRPNTEAFF
TRBD2,TRBJ2-2,.,TRBV28,15,TGTGCCAGCAGTAGCGGGGGGATTTTTTTGGGGGAGCTGTTTTTT,CASSSGGIFLGELFF
.,TRBJ1-4,.,TRBV6-8,14,TGTGCCAGCAGTTCGACAGGCTTGAATGAAAAACTGTTTTTT,CASSSTGLNEKLFF
.,TRBJ2-7,few,TRBV28,15,TGTGCCAGCAGTTCTACACGGATAGGGTCCTACGAGCAGTACTTC,CASSSTRIGSYEQYF
.,TRBJ2-5,medium-sized,TRBV23-1,13,TGCGCCAGCAGCCAAGGGAACCAAGAGACCCAGTACTTC,CASSQGNQETQYF
TRBD1,TRBJ1-2,medium-sized,TRBV28,13,TGTGCCAGCAGTCCAACAGGGGACTATGGCTACACCTTC,CASSPTGDYGYTF
TRBD1,TRBJ1-4,few,TRBV11-3,14,TGTGCCAGCAGCCCGACAGGGAGGAACGAAAAACTGTTTTTT,CASSPTGRNEKLFF
.,TRBJ2-1,few,TRBV11-3,14,TGTGCCAGCAGCTTAGTAGCAACCTACAATGAGCAGTTCTTC,CASSLVATYNEQFF
TRBD1,TRBJ1-1,medium-sized,TRBV6-8,15,TGTGCCAGCATCCAGCACAGGGGTTTGAACACTGAAGCTTTCTTT,CASIQHRGLNTEAFF
.,TRBJ1-6,few,TRBV19,14,TGTGCCAGTAGTATATCTCCGTCACCAGGGACCCTCCACTTT,CASSISPSPGTLHF
TRBD1,TRBJ1-2,.,TRBV28,14,TGTGCCAGCAGTCCCGTTGACAGGGTATATGGCTACACCTTC,CASSPVDRVYGYTF
TRBD2,TRBJ2-1,.,TRBV7-1,16,TGTGCCAGCAGTTATGATCCGGCTAGCGGGGGGAATGAGCAGTTCTTC,CASSYDPASGGNEQFF
.,TRBJ1-5,few,TRBV6-4,14,TGTGCCAGCAGGGGAAGCAAGGGCAATCAGCCCCAGCATTTT,CASRGSKGNQPQHF
.,TRBJ2-5,.,TRBV29-1,14,TGCAGCGTTGTGGGGGCAGGGGGAGGAGAGACCCAGTACTTC,CSVVGAGGGETQYF
.,TRBJ2-7,.,TRBV30,11,TGTGCCTGGAAAGAGCACTACGAGCAGTACTTC,CAWKEHYEQYF
.,TRBJ2-6,.,TRBV25-1,18,TGTGCCAGCAGTGACGGTTGGGGTACCTTCTCTGGGGCCAACGTCCTGACTTTC,CASSDGWGTFSGANVLTF
.,TRBJ1-1,medium-sized,TRBV9,12,TGTGCCAGCAGTGAGCAGCGGACTGAAGCTTTCTTT,CASSEQRTEAFF
.,TRBJ2-7,.,TRBV6-8,13,TGTGCCAGCAGTCTCATTCACCTGGTCGAGCAGTACTTC,CASSLIHLVEQYF
.,TRBJ1-1,few,TRBV18,16,TGTGCCAGCTCAACGCTCCCGGACATTAGGAACACTGAAGCTTTCTTT,CASSTLPDIRNTEAFF
TRBD1,TRBJ1-5,few,TRBV19,15,TGTGCCAGTAGTAAAAATCCGGGACAGGGAGCAACCCAGCATTTT,CASSKNPGQGATQHF
.,TRBJ2-1,.,TRBV11-3,16,TGTGCCAGCAGTTCTCCCGGAGGGGGGGCACGGAATGAGCAGTTCTTC,CASSSPGGGARNEQFF
TRBD1,TRBJ2-7,few,TRBV5-1,14,TGCGCCAGCAGCCCCCGGACAGGGGACTACGAGCAGTACTTC,CASSPRTGDYEQYF
.,TRBJ2-7,.,TRBV28,14,TGTGCCAGCAGCCCCACAGGGCTTCGCTACGAGCAGTACTTC,CASSPTGLRYEQYF
.,TRBJ1-4,.,TRBV6-8,14,TGTGCCAGCAGCCAGACATCAACTAATGAAAAACTGTTTTTT,CASSQTSTNEKLFF
.,TRBJ2-2,.,TRBV11-3,16,TGTGCCAGCATCACCGACAGGTCTAGGAACACCGGGGAGCTGTTTTTT,CASITDRSRNTGELFF
.,TRBJ2-6,medium-sized,TRBV6-8,15,TGTGCCAGCAGCTCTACAGGCTCTGGGGCCAACGTCCTGACTTTC,CASSSTGSGANVLTF
.,TRBJ1-2,.,TRBV29-1,14,TGCAGCGTTGAAGAAGGGGTCCCTTCGGGAGGCTACACCTTC,CSVEEGVPSGGYTF
.,TRBJ1-5,.,TRBV29-1,13,TGCAGCGTTGTCGAGGGGGGAAGTCAGCCCCAGCATTTT,CSVVEGGSQPQHF
TRBD1,TRBJ1-4,few,TRBV14,19,TGTGCCAGCAGCCAAGCCGAGGACAGGGCCGCCTTTTGGAGGGAAAAACTGTTTTTT,CASSQAEDRAAFWREKLFF
.,TRBJ1-2,.,TRBV19,11,TGTGCCGCAACACAGGGTTATGGCTACACCTTC,CAATQGYGYTF
TRBD2,TRBJ2-2,.,TRBV9,18,TGTGCCAGCAGCGTAGGACTAGCGGGGATTGCGAACACCGGGGAGCTGTTTTTT,CASSVGLAGIANTGELFF
.,TRBJ2-7,medium-sized,TRBV28,16,TGTGCCAGCAGTTTAGGGGGACACACAGCCTCCTACGAGCAGTACTTC,CASSLGGHTASYEQYF
.,TRBJ1-2,.,TRBV4-1,15,TGCGCCAGCAGCCAAGTTGGGGTTAATTATTATGGCTACACCTTC,CASSQVGVNYYGYTF
TRBD1,TRBJ1-3,.,TRBV18,16,TGTGCCAGCTCCCAAGACAGGGGGCGAGGTGGAAACACCATATATTTT,CASSQDRGRGGNTIYF
.,TRBJ1-4,.,TRBV19,15,TGTGCCAGTAACCCGGCCACCGCGGGTAATGAAAAACTGTTTTTT,CASNPATAGNEKLFF
TRBD1,TRBJ1-1,medium-sized,TRBV11-3,15,TGTGCCAGCAGCTTATATGGGACAGCTACTCTAGAGGCTTTCTTT,CASSLYGTATLEAFF
TRBD2,TRBJ2-5,.,TRBV29-1,17,TGCAGCGTTGAAGCCTCGGGGTCGAGCGGGATGGTTGAGACCCAGTACTTC,CSVEASGSSGMVETQYF
TRBD1,TRBJ1-2,.,TRBV10-3,14,TGTGCCAGCCTGGATTTCGGGACAGACTATGGCTACACCTTC,CASLDFGTDYGYTF